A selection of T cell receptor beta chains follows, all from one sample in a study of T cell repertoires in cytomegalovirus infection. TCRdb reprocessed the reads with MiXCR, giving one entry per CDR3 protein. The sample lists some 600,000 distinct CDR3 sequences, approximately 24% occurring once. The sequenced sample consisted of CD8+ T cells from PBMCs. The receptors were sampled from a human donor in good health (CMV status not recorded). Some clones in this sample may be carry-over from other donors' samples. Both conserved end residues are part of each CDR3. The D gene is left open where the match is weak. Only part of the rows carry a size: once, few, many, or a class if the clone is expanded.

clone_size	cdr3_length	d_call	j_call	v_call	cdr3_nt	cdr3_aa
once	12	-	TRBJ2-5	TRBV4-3	TGCGCCAACAGCCAAGATATGGAGACCCAGTACTTC	CANSQDMETQYF
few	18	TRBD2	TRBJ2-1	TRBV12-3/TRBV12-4	TGTGCCAGCAAAATTAGCGGGGGGGACCTGAGCCCCAACAATGAGCAGTTCTTC	CASKISGGDLSPNNEQFF
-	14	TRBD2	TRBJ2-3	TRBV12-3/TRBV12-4	TGTGCCAGCGGGGCGGGGGGGCCACAAGATACGCAGTATTTT	CASGAGGPQDTQYF
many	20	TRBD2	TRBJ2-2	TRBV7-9	TGTGCCAGCAGCCAGGGCCTAGCGGGACACCAAAAGATTAACACCGGGGAGCTGTTTTTT	CASSQGLAGHQKINTGELFF
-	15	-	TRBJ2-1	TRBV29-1	TGCAGCGTCGGAATGGACTCAACCGGGTACAATGAGCAGTTCTTC	CSVGMDSTGYNEQFF
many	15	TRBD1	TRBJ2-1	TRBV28	TGTGCCAGCAGGATACGCTGGACAGGGCGCGATGAGCAGTTCTTC	CASRIRWTGRDEQFF
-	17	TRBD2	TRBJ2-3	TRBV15	TGTGCCACCAGCAGCCCGACTAGCCGAAAAAGCACAGATACGCAGTATTTT	CATSSPTSRKSTDTQYF
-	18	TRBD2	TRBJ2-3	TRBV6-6	TGTGCCAGCAGTTACTCGGCTCTAGCGGGGGGGCAGGGAGATACGCAGTATTTT	CASSYSALAGGQGDTQYF
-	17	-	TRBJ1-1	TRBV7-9	TGTGCCAGCAGCTCCTGGTGGGGGCCAGTTCCGAACACTGAAGCTTTCTTT	CASSSWWGPVPNTEAFF
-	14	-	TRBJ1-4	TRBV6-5	TGTGCCAGCAGTTCCTTAGGATCCGTCGAAGGACTGTTTTTT	CASSSLGSVEGLFF
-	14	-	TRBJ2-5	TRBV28	TGTGCCACCAGACGTAGGTCCCTCCAAGAGACCCAGTACTTC	CATRRRSLQETQYF
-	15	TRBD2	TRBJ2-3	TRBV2	TGTGCCAGGGATAGTCGCGGGGGAAACACAGATACGCAGTATTTT	CARDSRGGNTDTQYF
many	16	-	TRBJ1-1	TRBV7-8	TGTGCCAGCAGCTTAGCGCAAGTCAAGTTTGGCACTGAAGCTTTCTTT	CASSLAQVKFGTEAFF
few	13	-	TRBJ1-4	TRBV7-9	TGTGCCAGCAGCTTGTGGTCGGGTGAAAAACTGTTTTTT	CASSLWSGEKLFF
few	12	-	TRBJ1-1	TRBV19	TGTGCCAGTAGTATAGATGGGGAGGAAGCTTTCTTT	CASSIDGEEAFF
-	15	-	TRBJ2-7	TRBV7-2	TGTGCCAGCAGCCCCTTCTTTGGGGGGTCCTACGAGCAGTACTTC	CASSPFFGGSYEQYF
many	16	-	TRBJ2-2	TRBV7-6	TGTGCCAGCATCCCCTGGGGGACCCATAACACCGGGGAGCTGTTTTTT	CASIPWGTHNTGELFF
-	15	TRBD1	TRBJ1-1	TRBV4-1	TGCGCCAGCAGCCAACACGCGGGACAGGACACTGAAGCTTTCTTT	CASSQHAGQDTEAFF
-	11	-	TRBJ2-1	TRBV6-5	TGTGCCAGCAGTACTGGCTGGGAGCAGTTCTTC	CASSTGWEQFF
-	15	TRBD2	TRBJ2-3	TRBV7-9	TGTGCCAGCAGCTTACCATCTAGCGGGGAGGATACGCAGTATTTT	CASSLPSSGEDTQYF
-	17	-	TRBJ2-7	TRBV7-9	TGTGCCAGCAGCTTAGTTCGGGGGTCGGACCCCCATTACGAGCAGTACTTC	CASSLVRGSDPHYEQYF
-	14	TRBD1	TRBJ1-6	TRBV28	TGTGCCAGCGTGGACAGGGGGCTTAATTCACCCCTCCACTTT	CASVDRGLNSPLHF